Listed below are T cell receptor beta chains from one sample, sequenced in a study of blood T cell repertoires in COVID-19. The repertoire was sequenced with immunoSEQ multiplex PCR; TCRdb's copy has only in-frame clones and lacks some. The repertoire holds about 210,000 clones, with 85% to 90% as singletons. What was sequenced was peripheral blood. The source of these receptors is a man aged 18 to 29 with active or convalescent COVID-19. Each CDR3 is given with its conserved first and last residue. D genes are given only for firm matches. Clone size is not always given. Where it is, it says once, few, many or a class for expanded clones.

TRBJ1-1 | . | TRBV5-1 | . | CASSSTGSTEAFF | TGCGCCAGCAGCTCCACAGGGTCCACTGAAGCTTTCTTT
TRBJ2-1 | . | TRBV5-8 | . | CASKLVNEQFF | TGTGCCAGCAAACTAGTCAATGAGCAGTTCTTC
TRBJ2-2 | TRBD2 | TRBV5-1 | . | CASSTSLAATGELFF | TGCGCCAGCAGCACGTCGCTAGCGGCCACCGGGGAGCTGTTTTTT
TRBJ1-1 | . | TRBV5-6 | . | CASSLERRNTEAFF | TGTGCCAGCAGCTTGGAACGGAGGAACACTGAAGCTTTCTTT
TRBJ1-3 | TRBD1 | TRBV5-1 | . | CASSLGDRGRLFSGNTIYF | TGCGCCAGCAGCTTGGGGGACAGGGGGCGTCTATTCTCTGGAAACACCATATATTTT
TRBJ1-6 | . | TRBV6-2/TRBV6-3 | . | CASSYYRDSPLHF | TGTGCCAGCAGTTACTACAGGGATTCACCCCTCCACTTT
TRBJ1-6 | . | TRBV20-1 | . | CSASDGIVNSPLHF | TGCAGTGCTAGTGACGGGATAGTGAATTCACCCCTCCACTTT
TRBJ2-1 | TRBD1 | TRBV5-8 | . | CASSRSGTGYNEQFF | TGTGCCAGCAGTCGTTCGGGGACAGGGTACAATGAGCAGTTCTTC
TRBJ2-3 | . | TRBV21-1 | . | CASSARREDTQYF | TGTGCCAGCAGCGCACGACGGGAGGATACGCAGTATTTT
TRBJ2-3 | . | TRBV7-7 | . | CASSKRGTDTQYF | TGTGCTAGCAGCAAGCGGGGCACAGATACGCAGTATTTT
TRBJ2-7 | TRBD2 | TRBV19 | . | CASSINLAGVPEQYF | TGTGCCAGTAGTATTAATCTAGCGGGAGTCCCCGAGCAGTACTTC
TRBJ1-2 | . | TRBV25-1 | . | CASSLSETGNYNGYTF | TGTGCCAGCAGCTTATCTGAGACAGGAAACTATAACGGCTACACCTTC
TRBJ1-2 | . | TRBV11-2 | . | CASSPQGSPFYGYTF | TGTGCCAGCAGCCCGCAGGGTAGCCCCTTCTATGGCTACACCTTC
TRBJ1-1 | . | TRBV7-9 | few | CASSLAREGDEAFF | TGTGCCAGCAGCTTAGCGCGGGAGGGCGATGAAGCTTTCTTT
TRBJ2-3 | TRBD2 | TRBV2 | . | CASSGLAGGRWSTDTQYF | TGTGCCAGCAGCGGACTAGCGGGGGGACGCTGGTCCACAGATACGCAGTATTTT
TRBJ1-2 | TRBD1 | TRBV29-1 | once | CSVVWHPGQANYGYTF | TGCAGCGTTGTGTGGCACCCGGGACAGGCTAACTATGGCTACACCTTC
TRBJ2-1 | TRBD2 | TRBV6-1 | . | CASSEEISGGYNEQFF | TGTGCCAGCAGTGAAGAAATTAGCGGGGGTTACAATGAGCAGTTCTTC
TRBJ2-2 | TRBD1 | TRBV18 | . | CASSPGQANTGELFF | TGTGCCAGCTCACCGGGACAGGCGAACACCGGGGAGCTGTTTTTT
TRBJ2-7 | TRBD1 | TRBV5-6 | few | CASTRQGSSYEQYF | TGTGCCAGCACACGACAGGGAAGCTCCTACGAGCAGTACTTC
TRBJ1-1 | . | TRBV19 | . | CASTRRQGNTEAFF | TGTGCCAGCACCCGCCGACAAGGAAACACTGAAGCTTTCTTT
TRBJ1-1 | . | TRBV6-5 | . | CASRPPGRDTEAFF | TGTGCCAGCAGACCCCCCGGGAGGGACACTGAAGCTTTCTTT
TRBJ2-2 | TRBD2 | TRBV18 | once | CASSPRLAGNTGELFF | TGTGCCAGCTCACCTAGACTAGCGGGTAACACCGGGGAGCTGTTTTTT
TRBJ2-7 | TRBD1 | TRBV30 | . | CAWRGQLSYEQYF | TGTGCCTGGAGGGGACAGCTCTCCTACGAGCAGTACTTC
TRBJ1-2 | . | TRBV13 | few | CASSLGTNYGYTF | TGTGCCAGCAGCTTAGGTACTAACTATGGCTACACCTTC
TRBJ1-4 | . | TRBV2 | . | CASSELRGSNEKLFF | TGTGCCAGCAGTGAATTGCGGGGTTCTAATGAAAAACTGTTTTTT
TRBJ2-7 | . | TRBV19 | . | CASRGSRSGNYEQYF | TGTGCCAGCCGGGGTAGTAGATCGGGAAACTACGAGCAGTACTTC
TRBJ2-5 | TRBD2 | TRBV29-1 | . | CSVRLAGYGGTQYF | TGCAGCGTTAGACTAGCGGGGTACGGGGGGACCCAGTACTTC
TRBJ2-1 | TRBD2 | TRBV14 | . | CASSPPKTSGRYEQFF | TGTGCCAGCAGCCCCCCAAAGACTAGCGGGAGGTATGAGCAGTTCTTC
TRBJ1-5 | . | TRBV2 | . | CASSERTQPHQPQHF | TGTGCCAGCAGTGAAAGGACACAACCCCATCAGCCCCAGCATTTT
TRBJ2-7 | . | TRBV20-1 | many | CSARQRGEQYF | TGCAGTGCTAGACAAAGGGGGGAGCAGTACTTC
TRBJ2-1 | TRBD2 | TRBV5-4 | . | CASSQGLAGNNEQFF | TGTGCCAGCAGCCAGGGACTAGCGGGAAACAATGAGCAGTTCTTC
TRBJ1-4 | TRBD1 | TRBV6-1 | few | CASSEPTGGYNEKLFF | TGTGCCAGCAGTGAACCGACAGGGGGATATAATGAAAAACTGTTTTTT
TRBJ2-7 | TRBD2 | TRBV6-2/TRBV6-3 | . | CASSSPSSSGSYYEQYF | TGTGCCAGCAGTTCCCCGAGCAGTAGCGGGAGTTACTACGAGCAGTACTTC
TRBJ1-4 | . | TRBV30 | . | CAWSRGYASQTLLFF | TGTGCCTGGAGCAGAGGTTATGCCTCGCAAACACTACTGTTTTTT
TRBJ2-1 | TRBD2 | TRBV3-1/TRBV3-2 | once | CASSRIAGGPVNEQFF | TGTGCCAGCAGTAGAATAGCGGGAGGGCCCGTCAATGAGCAGTTCTTC
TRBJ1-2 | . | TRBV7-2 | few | CASSLSENYGYTF | TGTGCCAGCAGCTTATCCGAGAACTATGGCTACACCTTC
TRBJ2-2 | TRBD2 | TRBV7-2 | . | CASSNGAGGGDGELFF | TGTGCCAGCAGCAACGGAGCGGGAGGCGGGGACGGGGAGCTGTTTTTT
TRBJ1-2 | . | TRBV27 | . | CASSPGQLNLLTNYGYTF | TGTGCCAGCAGTCCCGGACAGCTAAACTTACTTACTAACTATGGCTACACCTTC
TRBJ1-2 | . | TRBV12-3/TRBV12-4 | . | CASSLVGGGGYTF | TGTGCCAGCAGTTTAGTTGGCGGCGGTGGCTACACCTTC
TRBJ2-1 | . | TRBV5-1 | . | CASSLGTDNEQFF | TGCGCCAGCAGCTTGGGCACAGACAATGAGCAGTTCTTC
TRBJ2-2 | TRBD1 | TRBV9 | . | CASSALRDSHLTGELFF | TGTGCCAGCAGCGCCCTTCGGGACAGCCACCTCACCGGGGAGCTGTTTTTT
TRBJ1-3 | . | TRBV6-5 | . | CASREGLSSGNTIYF | TGTGCCAGCAGAGAGGGACTGAGCTCTGGAAACACCATATATTTT
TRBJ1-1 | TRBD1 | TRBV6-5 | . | CASRRDRGTEAFF | TGTGCCAGCAGACGGGACAGGGGAACTGAAGCTTTCTTT
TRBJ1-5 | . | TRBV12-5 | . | CASGSSKKAGSGSNQPQHF | TGTGCTAGTGGTTCGTCGAAGAAGGCAGGGAGCGGGAGCAATCAGCCCCAGCATTTT
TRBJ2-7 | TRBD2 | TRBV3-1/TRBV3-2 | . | CASSPRGTSSYEQYF | TGTGCCAGCAGCCCCCGAGGGACTAGCTCCTACGAGCAGTACTTC
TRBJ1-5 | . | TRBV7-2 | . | CASKFLDSSNQPQHF | TGTGCCAGCAAATTCCTGGACAGTAGCAATCAGCCCCAGCATTTT
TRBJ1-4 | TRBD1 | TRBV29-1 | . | CSVGTGTAEKLFF | TGCAGCGTGGGGACAGGGACAGCGGAAAAACTGTTTTTT
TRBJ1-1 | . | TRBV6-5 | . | CASYRGGAETEAFF | TGTGCCAGCTATCGGGGGGGCGCCGAGACTGAAGCTTTCTTT
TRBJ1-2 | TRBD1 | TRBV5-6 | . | CASSFKDRGSGGYTF | TGTGCCAGCAGCTTCAAGGACAGGGGGTCAGGCGGCTACACCTTC
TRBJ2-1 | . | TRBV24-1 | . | CATSDPSNEQFF | TGTGCCACCAGTGATCCCAGCAATGAGCAGTTCTTC